This T cell receptor (beta chain) was documented in a study of control samples from healthy donors and cancer patients. The CDR3 sequence is 17 residues long. J was trimmed by 9 bases and V by 5 bases; bases with no gene match: 16. The germline V gene encodes CDR1 LNHNV and CDR2 YYDKDF (reference sequence). Libraries were prepared by immunoSEQ multiplex PCR; TCRdb keeps only in-frame clonotypes and omits some of them. The sample yields approximately 190,000 clones, about 89% seen once. This receptor was identified in a man aged 25-45 years in good health. Material: blood. The rearrangement links TRBV15 to TRBJ2-1; 10 bases fit TRBD2. CDR3 coding DNA: TGTGCCACCAGCGGGGCCCCGAGCGGGGGGGTATCTCTTGAGCAGTTCTTC. Amino acid sequence: CATSGAPSGGVSLEQFF.